The rows below give T cell receptor beta chains drawn from one sample of a study of identical twins. Each CDR3 protein is one row after TCRdb ran MiXCR on the 5' RACE reads. The data contain about 530,000 distinct CDR3 sequences, about 22% of them singletons. These same data were also listed under a study on yellow fever vaccine responses in identical twins.

Sequenced sample: CD4+ T cells sorted from blood. The receptor source for this set is a woman aged 18 to 35 in good health. The CDR3 runs from the conserved cysteine through the conserved F or W. The D gene is left open where the match is weak. Not every row has a clone size; where given, it reads once, few, many or a size class.

j_call: TRBJ2-5
v_call: TRBV5-1
clone_size: NA
d_call: NA
cdr3_nt: TGCGCCAGCAGAGTTTCTGGCGGCGGGGAGACCCAGTACTTC
cdr3_aa: CASRVSGGGETQYF

j_call: TRBJ1-1
v_call: TRBV7-9
clone_size: few
d_call: NA
cdr3_nt: TGTGCCAGCAGCCCGCAGGGTCCACTGAACACTGAAGCTTTCTTT
cdr3_aa: CASSPQGPLNTEAFF

j_call: TRBJ2-1
v_call: TRBV5-1
clone_size: many
d_call: NA
cdr3_nt: TGCGCCAGCAGCTTCCTAGGGTCCTACAATGAGCAGTTCTTC
cdr3_aa: CASSFLGSYNEQFF

j_call: TRBJ1-1
v_call: TRBV5-1
clone_size: NA
d_call: TRBD1
cdr3_nt: TGCGCCAGCAGATCCGGGACAGCAAACACTGAAGCTTTCTTT
cdr3_aa: CASRSGTANTEAFF

j_call: TRBJ2-2
v_call: TRBV10-3
clone_size: few
d_call: NA
cdr3_nt: TGTGCCATCAAAGACTCCGGGCAATTCACCGGGGAGCTGTTTTTT
cdr3_aa: CAIKDSGQFTGELFF

j_call: TRBJ2-6
v_call: TRBV9
clone_size: NA
d_call: NA
cdr3_nt: TGTGCCAGCAGCCCCTCTCCAGGAGAAATTCTTTCGGGGGCCAACGTCCTGACTTTC
cdr3_aa: CASSPSPGEILSGANVLTF

j_call: TRBJ1-6
v_call: TRBV11-2
clone_size: few
d_call: NA
cdr3_nt: TGTGCCAGCAACTCACTTCGTTCACCCCTCCACTTT
cdr3_aa: CASNSLRSPLHF

j_call: TRBJ2-2
v_call: TRBV11-1
clone_size: NA
d_call: TRBD2
cdr3_nt: TGTGCCAGCAGCGAACGGACTAGCGGGACTCCCCTGGGCACCGGGGAGCTGTTTTTT
cdr3_aa: CASSERTSGTPLGTGELFF

j_call: TRBJ2-7
v_call: TRBV11-2
clone_size: NA
d_call: TRBD2
cdr3_nt: TGTGCCAGCAGCTTCCCTAGCGGGAGGGGAGAGCAGTACTTC
cdr3_aa: CASSFPSGRGEQYF

j_call: TRBJ2-1
v_call: TRBV7-2
clone_size: few
d_call: NA
cdr3_nt: TGTGCCAGCAGCTTAGCTGATCCCTCCTACAATGAGCAGTTCTTC
cdr3_aa: CASSLADPSYNEQFF

j_call: TRBJ2-7
v_call: TRBV12-3/TRBV12-4
clone_size: few
d_call: TRBD1
cdr3_nt: TGTGCCAGCAGCCCTCGGACAGGGGGTCGTTACGAGCAGTACTTC
cdr3_aa: CASSPRTGGRYEQYF

j_call: TRBJ1-6
v_call: TRBV5-5
clone_size: NA
d_call: TRBD1
cdr3_nt: TGTGCCAGCAGCTTGCGATACGCAGAAACAGGGGATAATTCACCCCTCCACTTT
cdr3_aa: CASSLRYAETGDNSPLHF

j_call: TRBJ1-3
v_call: TRBV12-3/TRBV12-4
clone_size: few
d_call: TRBD1
cdr3_nt: TGTGCCAGCAGACCTGACAGGGTTGGAAACACCATATATTTT
cdr3_aa: CASRPDRVGNTIYF

j_call: TRBJ2-1
v_call: TRBV10-3
clone_size: few
d_call: TRBD1
cdr3_nt: TGTGCCAGCGCACGGGACAGGGTTTCCAATGAGCAGTTCTTC
cdr3_aa: CASARDRVSNEQFF

j_call: TRBJ2-4
v_call: TRBV12-3/TRBV12-4
clone_size: NA
d_call: TRBD1
cdr3_nt: TGTGCCAGCAGTCTAAGGGGACAGGGGATAGCCAAAAACATTCAGTACTTC
cdr3_aa: CASSLRGQGIAKNIQYF

j_call: TRBJ2-3
v_call: TRBV5-1
clone_size: few
d_call: NA
cdr3_nt: TGCGCCAGCAGCTTTATACTAGCAGCAATTAACACAGATACGCAGTATTTT
cdr3_aa: CASSFILAAINTDTQYF

j_call: TRBJ2-1
v_call: TRBV4-2
clone_size: NA
d_call: NA
cdr3_nt: TGTGCCAGCAGCCAAGATCTGGGCTACGCATACAATGAGCAGTTCTTC
cdr3_aa: CASSQDLGYAYNEQFF

j_call: TRBJ2-2
v_call: TRBV3-1
clone_size: few
d_call: NA
cdr3_nt: TGTGCCAGCAGCCAACATCCAGCTCTTACCGGGGAGCTGTTTTTT
cdr3_aa: CASSQHPALTGELFF

j_call: TRBJ2-1
v_call: TRBV9
clone_size: NA
d_call: TRBD1
cdr3_nt: TGTGCCAGCAGCGGTGGACAGGGGGCCGCCGCCGGGAAGCAGTTCTTC
cdr3_aa: CASSGGQGAAAGKQFF

j_call: TRBJ2-7
v_call: TRBV3-1
clone_size: few
d_call: TRBD1
cdr3_nt: TGTGCCAGCAGCCAAACGGGACAGGTGACCTACGAGCAGTACTTC
cdr3_aa: CASSQTGQVTYEQYF

j_call: TRBJ2-2
v_call: TRBV7-2
clone_size: NA
d_call: TRBD2
cdr3_nt: TGTGCCAGCAGCTACTTTTTGGGAGGGGTCACCGGGGAGCTGTTTTTT
cdr3_aa: CASSYFLGGVTGELFF

j_call: TRBJ2-1
v_call: TRBV12-3/TRBV12-4
clone_size: many
d_call: NA
cdr3_nt: TGTGCCAGCAGTTTTTCAGGGGAGAATGAGCAGTTCTTC
cdr3_aa: CASSFSGENEQFF

j_call: TRBJ2-7
v_call: TRBV27
clone_size: NA
d_call: TRBD1
cdr3_nt: TGTGCCAGCAGTCGACGACAGGGGTCCTACGAGCAGTACTTC
cdr3_aa: CASSRRQGSYEQYF

j_call: TRBJ2-1
v_call: TRBV7-2
clone_size: NA
d_call: TRBD2
cdr3_nt: TGTGCCAGCAGCTTAAAGACTAGCGGGAGGGCCAAAAATGAGCAGTTCTTC
cdr3_aa: CASSLKTSGRAKNEQFF

j_call: TRBJ2-5
v_call: TRBV12-3/TRBV12-4
clone_size: NA
d_call: TRBD2
cdr3_nt: TGTGCCAGCAGTCCCCGGGCGGGAGGGCCACGGGAGACCCAGTACTTC
cdr3_aa: CASSPRAGGPRETQYF

j_call: TRBJ2-4
v_call: TRBV27
clone_size: NA
d_call: NA
cdr3_nt: TGTGCCAGCAGGCAGGGACTCCCCGGTTTGGGAAACATTCAGTACTTC
cdr3_aa: CASRQGLPGLGNIQYF

j_call: TRBJ2-3
v_call: TRBV15
clone_size: few
d_call: TRBD1
cdr3_nt: TGTGCCACCAGCAGAACGAGACAGGGGTCCACAGATACGCAGTATTTT
cdr3_aa: CATSRTRQGSTDTQYF

j_call: TRBJ2-7
v_call: TRBV6-1
clone_size: NA
d_call: TRBD1
cdr3_nt: TGTGCCAGCAGCGCCGGACCGGGACAGGGTTCCTACGAGCAGTACTTC
cdr3_aa: CASSAGPGQGSYEQYF

j_call: TRBJ2-5
v_call: TRBV11-3
clone_size: NA
d_call: TRBD1
cdr3_nt: TGTGCCAGCAGCTTATGGACAGGGGAAGAGACCCAGTACTTC
cdr3_aa: CASSLWTGEETQYF

j_call: TRBJ2-3
v_call: TRBV5-1
clone_size: NA
d_call: TRBD1
cdr3_nt: TGCGCCAGCAGCTCCGGGACAGGGGGGCCAGATACGCAGTATTTT
cdr3_aa: CASSSGTGGPDTQYF

j_call: TRBJ1-6
v_call: TRBV12-3/TRBV12-4
clone_size: few
d_call: NA
cdr3_nt: TGTGCCAGCAGTTTCTGGCATGTTAATTCACCCCTCCACTTT
cdr3_aa: CASSFWHVNSPLHF

j_call: TRBJ2-6
v_call: TRBV27
clone_size: NA
d_call: NA
cdr3_nt: TGTGCCAGCAGTTCCCCCCCCCGGAACAACGTCCTGACTTTC
cdr3_aa: CASSSPPRNNVLTF

j_call: TRBJ2-1
v_call: TRBV4-2
clone_size: NA
d_call: NA
cdr3_nt: TGTGCCAGCAGCCAAGATTACCGGGGCTCCTACAATGAGCAGTTCTTC
cdr3_aa: CASSQDYRGSYNEQFF

j_call: TRBJ2-2
v_call: TRBV5-1
clone_size: once
d_call: NA
cdr3_nt: TGCGCCAGCAGGACGGGACCCGACGCCGGGGAGCTGTTTTTT
cdr3_aa: CASRTGPDAGELFF

j_call: TRBJ2-5
v_call: TRBV20-1
clone_size: NA
d_call: TRBD2
cdr3_nt: TGCAGTGCAGATATGCGGGAGGGCCAAGAGACCCAGTACTTC
cdr3_aa: CSADMREGQETQYF

j_call: TRBJ2-2
v_call: TRBV24-1
clone_size: NA
d_call: TRBD1
cdr3_nt: TGTGCCACCAGTGATGCTGGGACAGGGCCACAGGGGCTGTTTTTT
cdr3_aa: CATSDAGTGPQGLFF

j_call: TRBJ2-5
v_call: TRBV6-1
clone_size: NA
d_call: TRBD1
cdr3_nt: TGTGCCAGCTCCCCACAGGGGGCTTACCAAGAGACCCAGTACTTC
cdr3_aa: CASSPQGAYQETQYF

j_call: TRBJ2-7
v_call: TRBV12-3/TRBV12-4
clone_size: few
d_call: NA
cdr3_nt: TGTGCCAGCAGTCGCGAGGCGCTTCTGGTCGAGCAGTACTTC
cdr3_aa: CASSREALLVEQYF

j_call: TRBJ2-3
v_call: TRBV5-5
clone_size: NA
d_call: TRBD1
cdr3_nt: TGTGCCAGCAGCTTCTTTGCAGGGGGTGGAGATACGCAGTATTTT
cdr3_aa: CASSFFAGGGDTQYF

j_call: TRBJ1-5
v_call: TRBV24-1
clone_size: NA
d_call: NA
cdr3_nt: TGTGCCACCAGTATAGGGTCCCAGCCCCAGCATTTT
cdr3_aa: CATSIGSQPQHF

j_call: TRBJ1-1
v_call: TRBV4-2
clone_size: few
d_call: NA
cdr3_nt: TGTGCCAGCAGCCAAGAAGCGGCGGGGGAAGCTTTCTTT
cdr3_aa: CASSQEAAGEAFF

j_call: TRBJ2-1
v_call: TRBV20-1
clone_size: few
d_call: TRBD1
cdr3_nt: TGCAGTGCCACCGGGACAGTAATTTCCAATGAGCAGTTCTTC
cdr3_aa: CSATGTVISNEQFF

j_call: TRBJ1-6
v_call: TRBV10-2
clone_size: NA
d_call: NA
cdr3_nt: TGCGCCAGCAGTGCTGGGACAACAGCACCCCTCCACTTT
cdr3_aa: CASSAGTTAPLHF

j_call: TRBJ2-5
v_call: TRBV7-2
clone_size: few
d_call: NA
cdr3_nt: TGTGCCAGCAGCTTCATGGGGCTCCTCCAAGAGACCCAGTACTTC
cdr3_aa: CASSFMGLLQETQYF

j_call: TRBJ2-3
v_call: TRBV5-1
clone_size: few
d_call: NA
cdr3_nt: TGCGCCAGCAGCTTCTCTGCAACAGATACGCAGTATTTT
cdr3_aa: CASSFSATDTQYF

j_call: TRBJ2-1
v_call: TRBV20-1
clone_size: once
d_call: NA
cdr3_nt: TGCAGTGCTACCGGATCTGGGGGCTGGGATGAGCAGTTCTTC
cdr3_aa: CSATGSGGWDEQFF

j_call: TRBJ2-1
v_call: TRBV13
clone_size: few
d_call: NA
cdr3_nt: TGTGCCAGCAGCTTAGGGGACCGCTCCTACAATGAGCAGTTCTTC
cdr3_aa: CASSLGDRSYNEQFF

j_call: TRBJ2-1
v_call: TRBV7-7
clone_size: many
d_call: NA
cdr3_nt: TGTGCCAGCAGCTCCGGCTCCTACAATGAGCAGTTCTTC
cdr3_aa: CASSSGSYNEQFF

j_call: TRBJ1-1
v_call: TRBV20-1
clone_size: NA
d_call: NA
cdr3_nt: TGCAGTGCTAGAGATAGTGGGCAGGGGAACATGAACACTGAAGCTTTCTTT
cdr3_aa: CSARDSGQGNMNTEAFF

j_call: TRBJ2-5
v_call: TRBV20-1
clone_size: NA
d_call: TRBD2
cdr3_nt: TGCAGTGCCCCAGCGGGAGGTCGAGAGACCCAGTACTTC
cdr3_aa: CSAPAGGRETQYF

j_call: TRBJ1-6
v_call: TRBV4-1
clone_size: NA
d_call: TRBD1
cdr3_nt: TGCGCCAGCAGCCAAATGGGACAGAATAATTCACCCCTCCACTTT
cdr3_aa: CASSQMGQNNSPLHF